Shown below are 6 T cell receptor beta chains from a single sample sequenced in a study of blood T cell repertoires in COVID-19. Measured with immunoSEQ multiplex PCR; TCRdb has only the in-frame clones, and not every one. Found here are 150,000 or so clones, approximately 85% of them singletons; the top ten hold 0.63%. The sample consisted of peripheral blood. Receptors originate from a man between 60 and 75 years old with COVID-19, enrolled during active disease.

The rearrangement uses TRBV19 and TRBJ1-5; TRBD1 aligns across 10 bases. The CDR3 is 15 amino acids. Looked up from germline, CDR1 is LNHDA and CDR2 is SQIVND (reference sequence). V shed 6 bases and J 4 bases; nucleotides not matched to a gene: 6. The CDR3 sequence: CASRDRGASNQPQHF. The DNA of the CDR3 is TGTGCCAGTAGGGACAGGGGGGCGTCGAATCAGCCCCAGCATTTT.

This clone was observed a single time. The chain uses TRBV4-3 and TRBJ1-1, with D uncertain. V was cut by 1 base and J by 3 bases, with 6 bases left in between. In germline, CDR1 is LGHNA, CDR2 YSLEER. CDR3 size: 13 residues. CDR3 in DNA: TGCGCCAGCAGCCAAGTGGGCTACACTGAAGCTTTCTTT. Amino acid sequence: CASSQVGYTEAFF.

V gene TRBV18 combines with J gene TRBJ1-4; D perhaps matches TRBD1 (6 bases). Trimming left V 4 bases short and J 8 bases short, with 14 bases between. This CDR3 has 14 residues. Germline assignment: CDR1 KGHSH and CDR2 LQKENI. The chain's CDR3 is CASSLGRDTEKLFF. The CDR3 region has the DNA TGTGCCAGCTCACTAGGCCGGGACACCGAAAAACTGTTTTTT.

This CDR3 reads CASSLGGLQTGELFF. CDR3 nucleotides: TGCGCCAGCAGCTTGGGGGGACTTCAAACCGGGGAGCTGTTTTTT. The rearrangement links TRBV5-1 to TRBJ2-2, with D possibly TRBD2 on 6 matching bases. This CDR3 has 15 residues. Germline V lookup: CDR1 SGHRS, CDR2 YFSETQ. Trimming removed 0 bases at V and 5 bases at J, with 11 bases between.

This chain joins TRBV19 and TRBJ2-1; D uncertain. V was pared by 5 bases and J by 0 bases, with 8 bases between. This CDR3 is 14 amino acids long. Germline CDR1 reads LNHDA; CDR2 reads SQIVND (reference sequence). In DNA, the CDR3 is TGTGCCAGTAGTGCCACAGCCTCCTACAATGAGCAGTTCTTC. Encoded protein: CASSATASYNEQFF.

V gene TRBV6-1 combines with J gene TRBJ2-1; D is unclear. CDR3 size: 12 residues. CDR1 MNHNS and CDR2 SASEGT come from the germline V gene. V was pared by 0 bases and J by 6 bases, with 3 bases between. The CDR3 reads CASSEALNEQFF. The CDR3 nucleotides read TGTGCCAGCAGTGAAGCCCTCAATGAGCAGTTCTTC.